The T cell receptor beta chain described here comes from a study of T cell changes during pregnancy in multiple sclerosis. V was shortened by 4 bases and J by 6 bases, with 13 bases between the two germline ends. Germline V gene data show CDR1 as MNHEY and CDR2 as SMNVEV (reference sequence). CDR3 size: 13 residues. Sequencing was performed with immunoSEQ multiplex PCR; in TCRdb, only in-frame clones are kept and a portion is missing. The sample has 80,000 to 100,000 clones, approximately 92% seen once. The chain couples TRBV27 to TRBJ2-7; weak D call: TRBD2 (5 bases). Source: peripheral blood, taken in the first trimester of pregnancy. The source of this sequence is a female donor with multiple sclerosis, enrolled in a pregnancy study. The chain's CDR3 is CASSSLGLFEQYF. The CDR3 DNA reads as TGTGCCAGCAGTTCACTTGGACTTTTCGAGCAGTACTTC.